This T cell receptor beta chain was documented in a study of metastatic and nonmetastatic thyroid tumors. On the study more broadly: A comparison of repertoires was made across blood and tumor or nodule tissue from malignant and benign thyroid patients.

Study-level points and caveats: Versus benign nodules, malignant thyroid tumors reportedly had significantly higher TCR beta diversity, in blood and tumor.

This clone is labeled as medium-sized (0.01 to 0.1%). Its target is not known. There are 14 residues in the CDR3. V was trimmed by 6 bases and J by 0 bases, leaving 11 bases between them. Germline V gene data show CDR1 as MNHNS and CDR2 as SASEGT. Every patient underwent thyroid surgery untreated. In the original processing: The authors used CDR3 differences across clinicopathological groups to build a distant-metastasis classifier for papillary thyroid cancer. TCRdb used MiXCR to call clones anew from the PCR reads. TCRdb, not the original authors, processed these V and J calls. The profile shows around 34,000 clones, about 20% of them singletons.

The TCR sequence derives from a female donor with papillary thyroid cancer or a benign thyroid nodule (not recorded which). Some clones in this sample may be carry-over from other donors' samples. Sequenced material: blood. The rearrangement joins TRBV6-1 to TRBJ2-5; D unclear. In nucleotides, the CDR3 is TGTGCCAGCAGGAGTCCGGGTCACCAAGAGACCCAGTACTTC. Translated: CASRSPGHQETQYF.